Listed below are T cell receptor beta chains from one sample, sequenced in a study of T cells after yellow fever vaccination. TCRdb reprocessed the 5' RACE reads via MiXCR and lists one record per CDR3 protein. The sample records some 560,000 distinct CDR3 sequences, roughly 17% being singletons. The source material was PBMCs, sampled 5 days after the first yellow fever vaccination. Source of these receptors: a man aged 18 to 30 who received the YFV17D yellow fever vaccine. Each CDR3 is given with its conserved first and last residue. The order of the fields is V gene, D gene, clone size, J gene, CDR3 DNA, CDR3 protein. The D gene is left open where the match is weak. Only some rows state a clone size, as once, few, many or a class for expanded clones.

TRBV20-1,.,.,TRBJ2-3,TGCAGTGCTAGTCGTCCCGATCGAGGCACAGATACGCAGTATTTT,CSASRPDRGTDTQYF
TRBV20-1,.,few,TRBJ1-2,TGCAGTGCTAGTTTTCCCGCCGGTTCCCATGGCTACACCTTC,CSASFPAGSHGYTF
TRBV28,.,.,TRBJ2-1,TGTGCCAGCAGTCGAGGGGGTGAGCAGTTCTTC,CASSRGGEQFF
TRBV10-1,.,.,TRBJ2-6,TGCGCCAGCAGTGAGGCTGGGGCCAACGTCCTGACTTTC,CASSEAGANVLTF
TRBV12-3/TRBV12-4,TRBD1,many,TRBJ2-5,TGTGCCAGCAGTTTCGGACAGGGAGGCGAGACCCAGTACTTC,CASSFGQGGETQYF
TRBV4-3,TRBD2,.,TRBJ2-1,TGCGCCAGCAGCCAAGATGCGTCTAGCGGGGGGCAATACAATGAGCAGTTCTTC,CASSQDASSGGQYNEQFF
TRBV28,TRBD2,.,TRBJ2-7,TGTGCCAGCAGTTTAATAGCGGGGGGGCGTAGCGAGCAGTACTTC,CASSLIAGGRSEQYF
TRBV18,.,.,TRBJ2-7,TGTGCCAGCTCACGTACGGATACCTACGAGCAGTACTTC,CASSRTDTYEQYF
TRBV5-1,.,.,TRBJ1-5,TGCGCCAGCAGCTTGGCCAGAACCCGGAATCAGCCCCAGCATTTT,CASSLARTRNQPQHF
TRBV5-6,.,few,TRBJ1-5,TGTGCCAGCAGCTTTTGGGCAGGTTTTGGAAGGAGCAATCAGCCCCAGCATTTT,CASSFWAGFGRSNQPQHF
TRBV20-1,.,.,TRBJ2-5,TGCAGTGCCCGGACATGGGAGACCCAGTACTTC,CSARTWETQYF
TRBV20-1,.,.,TRBJ2-4,TGCAGTGCTAGTATGGGGCCGCAGGCCAAAAACATTCAGTACTTC,CSASMGPQAKNIQYF
TRBV7-2,.,many,TRBJ1-5,TGTGCCAGCAGCTTCGGAGGGGGGCGTAGCAATCAGCCCCAGCATTTT,CASSFGGGRSNQPQHF
TRBV12-3/TRBV12-4,.,many,TRBJ2-5,TGTGCCAGCAGTTTACAAGGGAGTGAGACCCAGTACTTC,CASSLQGSETQYF
TRBV7-2,.,.,TRBJ2-7,TGTGCCAGCAGCGCCTTCCCAGGTATGGCCTACGAGCAGTACTTC,CASSAFPGMAYEQYF
TRBV5-1,.,many,TRBJ1-6,TGCGCCAGCAGCTTGGGGGGCGTCGGCAATTCACCCCTCCACTTT,CASSLGGVGNSPLHF
TRBV12-3/TRBV12-4,.,few,TRBJ2-5,TGTGCCACGTCCCCCGGGTCCCTAGGGGAGACCCAGTACTTC,CATSPGSLGETQYF
TRBV28,TRBD1,few,TRBJ1-5,TGTGCCAGCAGTTTATTTGCGGGACAGGGGGGGAATCAGCCCCAGCATTTT,CASSLFAGQGGNQPQHF
TRBV7-3,.,.,TRBJ2-2,TGTGCCAGCAGCCCCACTTTCACCGGGGAGCTGTTTTTT,CASSPTFTGELFF